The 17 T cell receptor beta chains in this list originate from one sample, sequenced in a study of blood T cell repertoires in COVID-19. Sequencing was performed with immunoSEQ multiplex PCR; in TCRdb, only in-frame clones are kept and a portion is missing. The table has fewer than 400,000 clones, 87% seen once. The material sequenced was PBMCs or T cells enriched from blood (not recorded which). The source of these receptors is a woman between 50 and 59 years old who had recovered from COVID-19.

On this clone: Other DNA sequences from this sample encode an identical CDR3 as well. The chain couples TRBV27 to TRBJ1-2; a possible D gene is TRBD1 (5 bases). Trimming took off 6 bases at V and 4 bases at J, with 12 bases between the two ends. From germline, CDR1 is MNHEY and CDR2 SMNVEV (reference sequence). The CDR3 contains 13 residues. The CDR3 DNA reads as TGTGCCAGCAGCCTCAGGGCCGGCTATGGCTACACCTTC. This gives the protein CASSLRAGYGYTF.

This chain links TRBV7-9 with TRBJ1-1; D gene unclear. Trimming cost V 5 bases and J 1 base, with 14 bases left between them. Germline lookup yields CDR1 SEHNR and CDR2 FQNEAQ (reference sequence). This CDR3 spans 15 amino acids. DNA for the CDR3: TGTGCCAGCAGCCCCCAGTCACAGAGGAACACTGAAGCTTTCTTT. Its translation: CASSPQSQRNTEAFF.

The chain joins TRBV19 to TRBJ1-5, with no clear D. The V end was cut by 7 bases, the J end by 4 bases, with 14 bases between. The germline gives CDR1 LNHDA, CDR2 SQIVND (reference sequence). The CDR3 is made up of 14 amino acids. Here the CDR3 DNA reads TGTGCCAGTACCCTCGCGGGCGTAAATCAGCCCCAGCATTTT. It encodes CASTLAGVNQPQHF.

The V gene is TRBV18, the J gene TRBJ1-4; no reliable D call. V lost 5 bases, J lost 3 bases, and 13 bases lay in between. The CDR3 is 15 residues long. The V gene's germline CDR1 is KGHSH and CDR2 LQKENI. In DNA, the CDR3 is TGTGCCAGCTCAGCGAAACCCCCCCCTAATGAAAAACTGTTTTTT. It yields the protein CASSAKPPPNEKLFF.

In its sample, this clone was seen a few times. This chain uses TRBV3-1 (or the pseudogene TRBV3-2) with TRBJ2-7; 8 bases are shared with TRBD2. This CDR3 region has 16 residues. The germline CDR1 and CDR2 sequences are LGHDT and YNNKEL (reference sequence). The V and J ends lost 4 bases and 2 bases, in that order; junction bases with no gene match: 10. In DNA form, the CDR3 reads TGTGCCAGCAGCCGAAATCCTTCGACTAGCGCCTACGAGCAGTACTTC. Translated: CASSRNPSTSAYEQYF.

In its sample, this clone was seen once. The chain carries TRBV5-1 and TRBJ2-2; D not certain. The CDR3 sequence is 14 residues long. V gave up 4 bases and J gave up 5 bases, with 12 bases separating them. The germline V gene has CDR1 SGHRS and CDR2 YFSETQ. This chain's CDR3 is CASSPETRTGELFF. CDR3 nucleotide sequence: TGCGCCAGCAGCCCGGAGACCCGGACCGGGGAGCTGTTTTTT.

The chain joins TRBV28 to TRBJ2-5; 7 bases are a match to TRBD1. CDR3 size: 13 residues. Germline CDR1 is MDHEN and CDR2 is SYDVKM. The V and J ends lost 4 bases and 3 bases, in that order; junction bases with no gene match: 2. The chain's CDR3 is CASSSGTEETQYF. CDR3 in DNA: TGTGCCAGCAGTTCCGGGACAGAAGAGACCCAGTACTTC.

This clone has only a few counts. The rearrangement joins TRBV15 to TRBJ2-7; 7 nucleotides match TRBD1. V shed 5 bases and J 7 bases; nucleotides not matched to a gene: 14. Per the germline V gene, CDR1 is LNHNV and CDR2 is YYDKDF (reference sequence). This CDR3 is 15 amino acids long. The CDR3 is CATSPRGGTAREQYF. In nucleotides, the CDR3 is TGTGCCACCAGCCCGAGAGGGGGCACGGCGAGGGAGCAGTACTTC.

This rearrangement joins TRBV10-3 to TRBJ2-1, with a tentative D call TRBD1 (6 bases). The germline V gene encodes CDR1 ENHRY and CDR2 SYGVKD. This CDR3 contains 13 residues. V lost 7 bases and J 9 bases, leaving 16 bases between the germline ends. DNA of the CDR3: TGTGCCATCACCCGGGACACGGTCCGTGAGCAGTTCTTC. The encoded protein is CAITRDTVREQFF.

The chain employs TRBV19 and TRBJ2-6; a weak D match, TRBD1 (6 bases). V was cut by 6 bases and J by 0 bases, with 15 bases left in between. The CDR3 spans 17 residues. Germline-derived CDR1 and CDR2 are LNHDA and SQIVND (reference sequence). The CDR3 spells CASSLPGQFSGANVLTF. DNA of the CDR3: TGTGCCAGTAGCCTACCCGGACAGTTCTCTGGGGCCAACGTCCTGACTTTC.

In DNA form, the CDR3 reads TGTGCCATCAGTGGGACAGGAATTACCTACGAGCAGTACTTC. Encoded protein: CAISGTGITYEQYF. V usage is TRBV10-3 and J usage is TRBJ2-7; 7 bases match TRBD1. V was clipped by 4 bases and J by 2 bases; unmatched bases: 5. CDR1 and CDR2 from the germline V gene are ENHRY and SYGVKD. This CDR3 region has 14 residues.

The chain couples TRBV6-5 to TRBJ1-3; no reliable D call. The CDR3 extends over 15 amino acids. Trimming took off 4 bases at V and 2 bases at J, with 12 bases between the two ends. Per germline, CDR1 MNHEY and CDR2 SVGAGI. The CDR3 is CASSLEGSTGNTIYF. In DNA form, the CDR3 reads TGTGCCAGCAGTTTAGAGGGTTCAACTGGAAACACCATATATTTT.

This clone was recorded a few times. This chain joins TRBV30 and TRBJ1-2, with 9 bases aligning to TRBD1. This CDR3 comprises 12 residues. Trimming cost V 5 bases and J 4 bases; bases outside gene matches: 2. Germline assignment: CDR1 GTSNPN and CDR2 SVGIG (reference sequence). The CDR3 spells CAWGQGSYGYTF. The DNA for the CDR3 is TGTGCCTGGGGACAGGGGAGCTATGGCTACACCTTC.

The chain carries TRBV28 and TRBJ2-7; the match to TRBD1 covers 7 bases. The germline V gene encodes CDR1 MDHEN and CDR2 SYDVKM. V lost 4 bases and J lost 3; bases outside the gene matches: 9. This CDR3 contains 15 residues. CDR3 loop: CASSSPRDSFYEQYF. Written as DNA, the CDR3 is TGTGCCAGCAGTTCACCCCGGGACAGCTTCTACGAGCAGTACTTC. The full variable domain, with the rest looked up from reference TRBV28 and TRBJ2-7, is DVKVTQSSRYLVKRTGEKVFLECVQDMDHENMFWYRQDPGLGLRLIYFSYDVKMKEKGDIPEGYSVSREKKERFSLILESASTNQTSMYLCASSSPRDSFYEQYFGPGTRLTVT.

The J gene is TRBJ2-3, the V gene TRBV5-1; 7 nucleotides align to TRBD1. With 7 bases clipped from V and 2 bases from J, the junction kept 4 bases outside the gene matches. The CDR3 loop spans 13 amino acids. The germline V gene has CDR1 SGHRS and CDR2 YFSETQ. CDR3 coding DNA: TGCGCCAGCTCACAGGGGATCACAGATACGCAGTATTTT. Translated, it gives CASSQGITDTQYF. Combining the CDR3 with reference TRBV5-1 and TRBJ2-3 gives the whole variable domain KAGVTQTPRYLIKTRGQQVTLSCSPISGHRSVSWYQQTPGQGLQFLFEYFSETQRNKGNFPGRFSGRQFSNSRSEMNVSTLELGDSALYLCASSQGITDTQYFGPGTRLTVL.

The CDR3 bases are TGCGCCAGCAGGAATCGGGGGGCTGGCATGGGCTTGAACACTGAAGCTTTCTTT. It is translated as CASRNRGAGMGLNTEAFF. The chain joins TRBV5-1 to TRBJ1-1; D might be TRBD1 (6 bases). This CDR3 comprises 18 residues. V was clipped by 5 bases and J by 0 bases, with 23 bases between them. Germline V gene lookup returns CDR1 SGHRS and CDR2 YFSETQ.

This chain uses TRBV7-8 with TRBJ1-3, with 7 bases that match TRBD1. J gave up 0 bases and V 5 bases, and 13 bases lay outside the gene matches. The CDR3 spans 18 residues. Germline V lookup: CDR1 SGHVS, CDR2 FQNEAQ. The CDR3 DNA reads TGTGCCAGCAGCCTATACCCCCAGGGACAGAGCTCTGGAAACACCATATATTTT. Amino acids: CASSLYPQGQSSGNTIYF.